This is a list of T cell receptor beta chains from one sample in a study of control samples from healthy donors and cancer patients. Sequenced by immunoSEQ multiplex PCR; TCRdb stores in-frame clones only, minus some. The data hold about 80,000 clones, with roughly 82% observed a single time. Sequencing used PBMCs. Receptors originate from a man aged 55 to 69 with head and neck cancer. Each CDR3 is given without its conserved first and last residue.

V	J	length	CDR3
TRBV14	TRBJ1-1	14	ASSLNRGEVNTEAF
TRBV7-2	TRBJ1-4	13	ASSQPYRGGEKLF
TRBV7-9	TRBJ2-2	13	ASSPLAGLTGELF
TRBV6-4	TRBJ2-1	12	ASSASTSGTVQF
TRBV11-2	TRBJ1-2	12	ASSLDGANYGYT
TRBV2	TRBJ1-1	11	ASSVAGSTEAF
TRBV10-3	TRBJ1-3	14	AISEATGRLGNTIY
TRBV2	TRBJ2-1	12	ASRAGASLDEQF
TRBV10-1	TRBJ1-6	10	ATSDAGSPLH
TRBV5-1	TRBJ2-5	12	ASSAWGELETQY
TRBV7-2	TRBJ1-2	11	ASSPGQSYGYT
TRBV28	TRBJ2-7	11	ASRWGGAGEQY
TRBV3-1/TRBV3-2	TRBJ2-1	11	ASSQAHPNEQF
TRBV6-5	TRBJ2-7	11	ASTKQGAYEQY
TRBV6-5	TRBJ2-7	12	ASYRFPGTYEQY
TRBV30	TRBJ1-6	12	ASPLRGDNSPLH
TRBV7-6	TRBJ2-1	12	ASSPNFRNNEQF
TRBV27	TRBJ2-7	11	ASSLSLGHEQY
TRBV11-2	TRBJ1-1	11	ASSLEGNTEAF
TRBV24-1	TRBJ2-2	11	ATTDGNTGELF
TRBV5-1	TRBJ2-2	13	ASSSTSTNTGELF
TRBV18	TRBJ1-2	12	ASSPPSWIYGYT
TRBV6-1	TRBJ2-2	15	ASSEVLAGGPHGELF
TRBV5-1	TRBJ2-2	12	ASMLQGFAGELF
TRBV7-2	TRBJ2-7	11	ASSPGTSTEQY
TRBV6-7	TRBJ1-4	10	ARRQSREKLF
TRBV6-1	TRBJ2-5	12	ASSEGFAGTAQY
TRBV7-2	TRBJ2-7	13	ASSLAGTGNYEQY
TRBV28	TRBJ2-7	14	ASSPGLAGGFGEQY